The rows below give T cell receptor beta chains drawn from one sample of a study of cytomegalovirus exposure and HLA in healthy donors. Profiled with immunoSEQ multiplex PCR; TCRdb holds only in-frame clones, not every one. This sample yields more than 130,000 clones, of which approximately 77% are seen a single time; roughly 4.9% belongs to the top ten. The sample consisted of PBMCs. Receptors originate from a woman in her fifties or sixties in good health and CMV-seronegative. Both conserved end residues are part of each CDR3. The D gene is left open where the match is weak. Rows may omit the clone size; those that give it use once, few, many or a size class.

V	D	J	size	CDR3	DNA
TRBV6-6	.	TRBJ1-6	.	CASSRPTGRSSPLHF	TGTGCCAGCAGCCGCCCAACAGGGAGATCTTCACCCCTCCACTTT
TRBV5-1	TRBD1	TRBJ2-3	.	CASSLGGQGAGDTQYF	TGCGCCAGCAGCTTGGGTGGACAGGGGGCCGGAGATACGCAGTATTTT
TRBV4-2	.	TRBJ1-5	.	CASSQSGDQPQHF	TGTGCCAGCAGCCAAAGCGGTGATCAGCCCCAGCATTTT
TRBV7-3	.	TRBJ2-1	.	CASSWQRSSSYNEQFF	TGTGCCAGCAGCTGGCAGCGGTCTAGCTCCTACAATGAGCAGTTCTTC
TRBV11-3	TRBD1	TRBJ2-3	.	CASSRRQGGTDTQYF	TGTGCCAGCAGCCGGCGACAGGGTGGCACAGATACGCAGTATTTT
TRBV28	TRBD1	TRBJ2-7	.	CASNPGGPEQYF	TGTGCCAGCAACCCAGGGGGCCCAGAGCAGTACTTC
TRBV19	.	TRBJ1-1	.	CASSMGHRNTEAFF	TGTGCCAGTAGTATGGGACACAGGAACACTGAAGCTTTCTTT
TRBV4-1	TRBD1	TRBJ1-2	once	CASSRRQGDVGNRYGYTF	TGCGCCAGCAGTCGAAGACAGGGCGATGTGGGGAACCGCTATGGCTACACCTTC
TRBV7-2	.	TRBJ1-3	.	CASSSQRGGNTIYF	TGTGCCAGCAGCTCCCAAAGGGGTGGAAACACCATATATTTT
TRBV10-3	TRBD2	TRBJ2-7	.	CAISATSVAYEQYF	TGTGCCATCAGTGCGACTAGCGTGGCCTACGAGCAGTACTTC
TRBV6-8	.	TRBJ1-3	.	CASSFQTGLSSGNTIYF	TGTGCCAGCAGTTTCCAGACAGGTTTAAGCTCTGGAAACACCATATATTTT
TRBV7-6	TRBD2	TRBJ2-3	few	CASSFSASGLYTDTQYF	TGTGCCAGCAGCTTCAGTGCTAGCGGGTTATACACAGATACGCAGTATTTT
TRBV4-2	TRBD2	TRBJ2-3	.	CASSQEPAAGGTTDTQYF	TGTGCCAGCAGCCAAGAACCGGCCGCGGGGGGGACGACAGATACGCAGTATTTT
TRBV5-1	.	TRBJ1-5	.	CASSSRGDQPQHF	TGCGCCAGCAGCTCGCGCGGGGATCAGCCCCAGCATTTT
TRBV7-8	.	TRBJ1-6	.	CASSLGGHGNSPLHF	TGTGCCAGCAGCTTAGGGGGACACGGAAATTCACCCCTCCACTTT
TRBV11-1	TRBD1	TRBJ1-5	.	CASSPSGDRAQHF	TGTGCCAGCAGCCCCTCTGGGGACAGGGCCCAGCATTTT
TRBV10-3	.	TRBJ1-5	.	CAISETGGVDQPQHF	TGTGCCATCAGTGAGACGGGGGGGGTGGATCAGCCCCAGCATTTT
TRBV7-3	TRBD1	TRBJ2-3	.	CASSPDRSTDTQYF	TGTGCCAGCAGCCCGGACAGGAGCACAGATACGCAGTATTTT
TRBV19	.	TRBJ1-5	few	CATKWGSRSNQPQHF	TGTGCCACCAAGTGGGGCAGTCGAAGCAATCAGCCCCAGCATTTT
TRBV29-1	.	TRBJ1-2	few	CSVSGGFGYTF	TGCAGCGTGTCGGGGGGTTTTGGCTACACCTTC
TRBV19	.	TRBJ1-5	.	CASTPSGVNQPQHF	TGTGCCAGTACCCCAAGCGGGGTCAATCAGCCCCAGCATTTT
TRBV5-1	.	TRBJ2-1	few	CASSLREQGNGFDEQFF	TGCGCCAGCAGCTTGCGAGAACAGGGAAACGGTTTCGATGAGCAGTTCTTC
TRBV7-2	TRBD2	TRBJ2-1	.	CASSFQTSGATLSYNEQFF	TGTGCCAGCAGCTTCCAGACTAGCGGGGCTACGCTATCCTACAATGAGCAGTTCTTC
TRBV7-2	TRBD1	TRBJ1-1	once	CASSFLDRGEVEAFF	TGTGCCAGCAGCTTCCTAGACAGGGGAGAGGTTGAAGCTTTCTTT
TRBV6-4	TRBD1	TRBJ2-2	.	CASSEQGGNTGELFF	TGTGCCAGCAGTGAACAGGGGGGTAACACCGGGGAGCTGTTTTTT
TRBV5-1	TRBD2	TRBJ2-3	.	CASSLSRLAGAGGGGDTQYF	TGCGCCAGCAGCTTGTCCCGACTAGCGGGGGCCGGGGGGGGAGGCGATACGCAGTATTTT
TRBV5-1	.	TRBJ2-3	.	CASSFLGTDTQYF	TGCGCCAGCAGCTTCTTAGGCACAGATACGCAGTATTTT